A selection of T cell receptor beta chains follows, all from one sample in a study of T cell responses to AZD1222 COVID-19 vaccine. The repertoire was sequenced with immunoSEQ multiplex PCR; TCRdb's copy has only in-frame clones and lacks some. The sample has 90,000 to 120,000 clones, 89% seen once; the top ten hold over 3%. Sequencing was performed on peripheral blood, taken on day 0 of MenACWY control vaccination. The receptors here all came from an adult in good health. Both conserved end residues are part of each CDR3. The order of the fields is D gene, V gene, J gene, clone size, CDR3 DNA, CDR3 protein. D genes are given only for firm matches. Size values are once, few and many counts, or a class for expanded clones, and some rows have none.

d_gene: .; v_gene: TRBV19; j_gene: TRBJ1-1; abundance: .; CDR3nt: TGTGCCAGTACCATATCAGCGGGAGCTGGTTCTGAAGCTTTCTTT; CDR3aa: CASTISAGAGSEAFF
d_gene: TRBD1; v_gene: TRBV28; j_gene: TRBJ1-1; abundance: .; CDR3nt: TGTGCCAGCAGTTTGCCGGACAGGGGGAGGGAGGCTTTCTTT; CDR3aa: CASSLPDRGREAFF
d_gene: .; v_gene: TRBV2; j_gene: TRBJ1-5; abundance: few; CDR3nt: TGTGCCAGCAGCTTTACAGGGAACAATCAGCCCCAGCATTTT; CDR3aa: CASSFTGNNQPQHF
d_gene: .; v_gene: TRBV28; j_gene: TRBJ1-2; abundance: .; CDR3nt: TGTGCCAGCAGCAGGGGCTCTAACTATGGCTACACCTTC; CDR3aa: CASSRGSNYGYTF
d_gene: TRBD1; v_gene: TRBV3-1/TRBV3-2; j_gene: TRBJ2-2; abundance: .; CDR3nt: TGTGCCAGCAGCCAAGATCATTTCGGGCAGGGGGTTCGCGGGGAGCTGTTTTTT; CDR3aa: CASSQDHFGQGVRGELFF
d_gene: TRBD2; v_gene: TRBV6-4; j_gene: TRBJ2-1; abundance: .; CDR3nt: TGTGCCAGCAGTCGAGGAGCGGGGGGTTCTGGCGACAATGAGCAGTTCTTC; CDR3aa: CASSRGAGGSGDNEQFF
d_gene: .; v_gene: TRBV7-9; j_gene: TRBJ2-1; abundance: .; CDR3nt: TGTGCCAGCAGCTCTCCCCGGGGCCAGAGCTCCTACAATGAGCAGTTCTTC; CDR3aa: CASSSPRGQSSYNEQFF
d_gene: .; v_gene: TRBV4-2; j_gene: TRBJ1-4; abundance: once; CDR3nt: TGTGCCAGCAGCCAAGGGACATCTGAAAAACTGTTTTTT; CDR3aa: CASSQGTSEKLFF
d_gene: .; v_gene: TRBV19; j_gene: TRBJ2-3; abundance: .; CDR3nt: TGTGCCAGTAGTCCCGGCGGGGGCGTATCGGATACGCAGTATTTT; CDR3aa: CASSPGGGVSDTQYF
d_gene: .; v_gene: TRBV2; j_gene: TRBJ1-1; abundance: .; CDR3nt: TGTGCCAGCAGTGGACAGATGAACACTGAAGCTTTCTTT; CDR3aa: CASSGQMNTEAFF
d_gene: .; v_gene: TRBV6-5; j_gene: TRBJ2-5; abundance: .; CDR3nt: TGTGCCAGCAGTTACTCAAATGGGGAGCAAGAGACCCAGTACTTC; CDR3aa: CASSYSNGEQETQYF
d_gene: .; v_gene: TRBV7-6; j_gene: TRBJ1-3; abundance: .; CDR3nt: TGTGCCAGCAGCTTAGGGAGTGCGGGGCGCTCTGGAAACACCATATATTTT; CDR3aa: CASSLGSAGRSGNTIYF
d_gene: .; v_gene: TRBV24-1; j_gene: TRBJ1-5; abundance: .; CDR3nt: TGTGCCACCAGCGACGGTTTAGGGCAGCCCCAGCATTTT; CDR3aa: CATSDGLGQPQHF
d_gene: .; v_gene: TRBV19; j_gene: TRBJ1-2; abundance: .; CDR3nt: TGTGCCAGTAGTATATTCGGGGACTATGGCTACACCTTC; CDR3aa: CASSIFGDYGYTF
d_gene: TRBD2; v_gene: TRBV5-1; j_gene: TRBJ2-1; abundance: .; CDR3nt: TGCGCCAGCAGCTTCGTAGCGGGAAACTACAATGAGCAGTTCTTC; CDR3aa: CASSFVAGNYNEQFF
d_gene: .; v_gene: TRBV12-3/TRBV12-4; j_gene: TRBJ1-1; abundance: .; CDR3nt: TGTGCCAGCAGTTTATGGGACACTGAAGCTTTCTTT; CDR3aa: CASSLWDTEAFF
d_gene: TRBD1; v_gene: TRBV5-1; j_gene: TRBJ1-1; abundance: .; CDR3nt: TGCGCCAGCAGCACCCAGGGACAGGGGAACACTGAAGCTTTCTTT; CDR3aa: CASSTQGQGNTEAFF
d_gene: TRBD1; v_gene: TRBV2; j_gene: TRBJ1-1; abundance: .; CDR3nt: TGTGCCAGCAGAAGGGGGCAGGCCACTGAAGCTTTCTTT; CDR3aa: CASRRGQATEAFF
d_gene: TRBD1; v_gene: TRBV18; j_gene: TRBJ1-6; abundance: .; CDR3nt: TGTGCCAGCTCATCGACAGGGGGCCGGTACAATTCACCCCTCCACTTT; CDR3aa: CASSSTGGRYNSPLHF
d_gene: .; v_gene: TRBV19; j_gene: TRBJ1-2; abundance: once; CDR3nt: TGTGCCACTTGGCAAGAAGGTCGTCAAGGGTCCTATGGCTACACCTTC; CDR3aa: CATWQEGRQGSYGYTF
d_gene: .; v_gene: TRBV4-1; j_gene: TRBJ2-1; abundance: .; CDR3nt: TGCGCCAGCAGCCAAGAGACACTGGACAGATACAATGAGCAGTTCTTC; CDR3aa: CASSQETLDRYNEQFF
d_gene: .; v_gene: TRBV7-9; j_gene: TRBJ1-1; abundance: .; CDR3nt: TGTGCCAGCAGCGGGACGAGGGTATGGGCAATAGGGGCTGAAGCTTTCTTT; CDR3aa: CASSGTRVWAIGAEAFF
d_gene: .; v_gene: TRBV6-5; j_gene: TRBJ1-2; abundance: .; CDR3nt: TGTGCCAGCAGTTACTTGGGCCTCGAAGGCGGCTACACCTTC; CDR3aa: CASSYLGLEGGYTF